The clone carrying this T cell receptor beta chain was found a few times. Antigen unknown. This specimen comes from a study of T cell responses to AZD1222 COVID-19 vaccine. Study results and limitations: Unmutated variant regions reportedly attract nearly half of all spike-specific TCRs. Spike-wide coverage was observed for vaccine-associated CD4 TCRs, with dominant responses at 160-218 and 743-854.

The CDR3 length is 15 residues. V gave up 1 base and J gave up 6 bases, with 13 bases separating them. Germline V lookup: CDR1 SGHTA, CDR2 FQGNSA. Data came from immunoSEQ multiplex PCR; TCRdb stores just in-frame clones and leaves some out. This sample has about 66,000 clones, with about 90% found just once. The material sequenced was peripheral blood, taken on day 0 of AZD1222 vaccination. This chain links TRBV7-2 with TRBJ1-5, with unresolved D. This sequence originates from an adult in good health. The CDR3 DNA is TGTGCCAGCAGCTTAGGGACCCCTAGGAGTCAGCCCCAGCATTTT. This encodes CASSLGTPRSQPQHF.